Following are 2 T cell receptor beta chains from one sample sequenced in a study of vaccination effects on CD4 cells after COVID-19. The data were produced by immunoSEQ multiplex PCR, yet TCRdb's version contains in-frame clones alone and is incomplete. The sample records 20,000 to 30,000 clones, approximately 80% being singletons. Within the ViraFEST assay, antigen-specific CD4+ T cells underwent expansion with viral peptide pools prior to sequencing. Cultured cells yielded isolated CD4+ T cells after less than 11 days. It was between March and December 2020 that the person had a SARS-CoV-2 infection confirmed by PCR. No antigen has been assigned to these receptors. The input for sequencing was CD4+ T cells from PBMCs cultured with HCoV-NL63 spike peptides, taken before COVID-19 vaccination. These receptors all come from a human donor who had a prior SARS-CoV-2 infection.

V usage is TRBV10-3 and J usage is TRBJ2-7, with D tentatively TRBD1 (5 bases). V was trimmed by 4 bases and J by 0 bases, leaving 16 bases between them. CDR3 length: 16 residues. CDR1 ENHRY and CDR2 SYGVKD come from the germline V gene. CDR3 in amino acids: CAISGGGSSGSYEQYF. Here the CDR3 DNA reads TGTGCCATCAGTGGGGGCGGCAGTTCGGGCTCCTACGAGCAGTACTTC.

This clone has a handful of counts. In DNA form, the CDR3 reads TGCGCCAGCAGCCCCGGGACAGGGATCCACGAGCAGTACTTC. Its translation: CASSPGTGIHEQYF. V usage is TRBV5-1 and J usage is TRBJ2-7; 9 bases are shared with TRBD1. From germline, CDR1 is SGHRS and CDR2 YFSETQ. The trim removed 4 bases at V and 5 bases at J, leaving 7 bases unmatched. The length of the CDR3 is 14 residues.